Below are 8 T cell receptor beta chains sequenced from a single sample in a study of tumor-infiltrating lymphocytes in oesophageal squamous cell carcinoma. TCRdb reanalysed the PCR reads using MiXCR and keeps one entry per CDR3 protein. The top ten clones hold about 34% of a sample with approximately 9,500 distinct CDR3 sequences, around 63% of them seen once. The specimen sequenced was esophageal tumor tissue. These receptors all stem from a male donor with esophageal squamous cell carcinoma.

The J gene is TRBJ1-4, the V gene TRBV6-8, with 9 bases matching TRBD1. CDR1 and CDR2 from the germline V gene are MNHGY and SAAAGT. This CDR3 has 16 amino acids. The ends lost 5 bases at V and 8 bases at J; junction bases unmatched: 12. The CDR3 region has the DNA TGTGCCAGCAGTACGGTCTCGGGACAGGGAGGCGAAAAACTGTTTTTT. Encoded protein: CASSTVSGQGGEKLFF.

The CDR3 coding sequence is TGTGCCAGCAGCTCCCTCCTTAGGTCAGATACGCAGTATTTT. Translating gives CASSSLLRSDTQYF. This chain uses TRBV7-6 with TRBJ2-3; D not resolved. Germline CDR1 reads SGHVS; CDR2 reads FNYEAQ. V was pared by 4 bases and J by 4 bases, with 12 bases between. The CDR3 runs 14 residues.

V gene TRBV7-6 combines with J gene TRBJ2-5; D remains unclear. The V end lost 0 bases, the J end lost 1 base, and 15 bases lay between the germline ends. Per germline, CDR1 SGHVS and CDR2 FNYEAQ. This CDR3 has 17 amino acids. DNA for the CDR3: TGTGCCAGCAGCTTAGCGGGCCAGGTGGCCGGCCAAGAGACCCAGTACTTC. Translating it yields CASSLAGQVAGQETQYF.

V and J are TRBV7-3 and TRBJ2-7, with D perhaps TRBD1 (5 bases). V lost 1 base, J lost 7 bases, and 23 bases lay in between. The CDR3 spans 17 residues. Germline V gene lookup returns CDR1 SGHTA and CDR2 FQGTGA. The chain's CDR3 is CASSLIGGQDFYNEQYF. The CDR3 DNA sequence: TGTGCCAGCAGCTTAATCGGCGGACAAGATTTTTACAATGAGCAGTACTTC. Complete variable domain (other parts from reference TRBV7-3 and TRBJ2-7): GAGVSQTPSNKVTEKGKYVELRCDPISGHTALYWYRQSLGQGPEFLIYFQGTGAADDSGLPNDRFFAVRPEGSVSTLKIQRTERGDSAVYLCASSLIGGQDFYNEQYFGPGTRLTVT.

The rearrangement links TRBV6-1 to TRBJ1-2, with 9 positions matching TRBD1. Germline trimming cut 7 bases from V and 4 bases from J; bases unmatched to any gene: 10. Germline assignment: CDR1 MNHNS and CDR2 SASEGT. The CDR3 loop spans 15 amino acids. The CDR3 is CASNEGQGLGYGYTF. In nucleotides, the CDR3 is TGTGCCAGCAATGAGGGACAGGGATTAGGCTATGGCTACACCTTC.

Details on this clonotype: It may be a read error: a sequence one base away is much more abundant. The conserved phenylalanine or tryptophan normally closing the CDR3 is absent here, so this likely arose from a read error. CDR3 DNA: TGTGCCAGCAGCTTAGGGCCAGGGAACTACGAGCAGTACTTA. Encoded protein: CASSLGPGNYEQYL. The chain uses TRBV7-2 and TRBJ2-5; possibly TRBD1 for D (5 bases). The end of the DNA is better explained by TRBJ2-7, so the J call may be wrong. The CDR3 is made up of 14 amino acids. CDR1 is SGHTA and CDR2 is FQGNSA in the germline V gene.

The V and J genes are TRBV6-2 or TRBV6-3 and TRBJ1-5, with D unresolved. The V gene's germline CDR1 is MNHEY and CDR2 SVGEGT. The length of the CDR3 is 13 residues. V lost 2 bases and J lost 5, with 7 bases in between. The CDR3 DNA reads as TGTGCCAGCAGTTACGGTCGACATCAGCCCCAGCATTTT. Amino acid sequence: CASSYGRHQPQHF.

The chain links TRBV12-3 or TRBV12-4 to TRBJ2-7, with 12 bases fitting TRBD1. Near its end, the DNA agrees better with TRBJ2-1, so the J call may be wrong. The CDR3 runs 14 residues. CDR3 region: CASKGTGGFNEQFF. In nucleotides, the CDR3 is TGTGCCAGCAAGGGGACAGGGGGCTTCAATGAGCAGTTCTTC.